The rows below give T cell receptor beta chains drawn from one sample of a study of control samples from healthy donors and cancer patients. Profiled with immunoSEQ multiplex PCR; TCRdb holds only in-frame clones, not every one. The sample comprises more than 80,000 clones, roughly 93% of which are singletons, and about 7.3% rests with the top ten. The sequenced sample consisted of blood. The receptors derive from a man aged 18 to 30 in good health. CDR3s include the opening cysteine and the closing phenylalanine or tryptophan. The D gene is left open where the match is weak. Size values are once, few and many counts, or a class for expanded clones, and some rows have none.

V gene: TRBV6-1
CDR3 length: 15
clone size: NA
D gene: TRBD1
J gene: TRBJ1-2
CDR3 protein: CASSEGTGRTYGYTF
CDR3 DNA: TGTGCCAGCAGTGAAGGGACAGGGAGAACATATGGCTACACCTTC

V gene: TRBV30
CDR3 length: 15
clone size: NA
D gene: TRBD2
J gene: TRBJ2-1
CDR3 protein: CAWSAPGLAGGEQFF
CDR3 DNA: TGTGCCTGGAGTGCACCCGGACTAGCGGGAGGTGAGCAGTTCTTC

V gene: TRBV6-5
CDR3 length: 15
clone size: NA
D gene: NA
J gene: TRBJ2-1
CDR3 protein: CASSTTESSYNEQFF
CDR3 DNA: TGTGCCAGCAGTACTACAGAAAGCTCCTACAATGAGCAGTTCTTC

V gene: TRBV14
CDR3 length: 15
clone size: NA
D gene: NA
J gene: TRBJ2-5
CDR3 protein: CASSQDLGGEETQYF
CDR3 DNA: TGTGCCAGCAGCCAAGATCTTGGCGGGGAAGAGACCCAGTACTTC

V gene: TRBV19
CDR3 length: 12
clone size: NA
D gene: NA
J gene: TRBJ1-2
CDR3 protein: CAAHQGLYGYTF
CDR3 DNA: TGTGCCGCCCACCAGGGGCTCTATGGCTACACCTTC

V gene: TRBV7-8
CDR3 length: 13
clone size: NA
D gene: NA
J gene: TRBJ1-2
CDR3 protein: CASSLGSPEGYTF
CDR3 DNA: TGTGCCAGCAGCTTAGGGAGCCCCGAGGGCTACACCTTC

V gene: TRBV9
CDR3 length: 16
clone size: NA
D gene: TRBD1
J gene: TRBJ1-2
CDR3 protein: CASRSSRTGRNYGYTF
CDR3 DNA: TGTGCCAGCAGGTCATCCCGGACAGGGAGGAACTATGGCTACACCTTC

V gene: TRBV4-3
CDR3 length: 16
clone size: NA
D gene: NA
J gene: TRBJ1-1
CDR3 protein: CASSQETTTGFLGAFF
CDR3 DNA: TGCGCCAGCAGCCAAGAAACCACAACGGGATTTTTGGGGGCTTTCTTT

V gene: TRBV6-5
CDR3 length: 16
clone size: NA
D gene: NA
J gene: TRBJ2-6
CDR3 protein: CASSYRSGFGANVLTF
CDR3 DNA: TGTGCCAGCAGTTACCGGTCGGGTTTTGGGGCCAACGTCCTGACTTTC

V gene: TRBV6-2/TRBV6-3
CDR3 length: 18
clone size: NA
D gene: TRBD1
J gene: TRBJ1-5
CDR3 protein: CASSTGQGIPYSNQPQHF
CDR3 DNA: TGTGCCAGCAGCACAGGACAGGGGATTCCTTATAGCAATCAGCCCCAGCATTTT

V gene: TRBV19
CDR3 length: 15
clone size: NA
D gene: TRBD2
J gene: TRBJ2-1
CDR3 protein: CASSILAGGQNEQFF
CDR3 DNA: TGTGCCAGTAGTATCCTAGCGGGAGGTCAAAATGAGCAGTTCTTC

V gene: TRBV6-5
CDR3 length: 13
clone size: NA
D gene: TRBD1
J gene: TRBJ2-1
CDR3 protein: CASRATGMNEQFF
CDR3 DNA: TGTGCCAGCAGGGCGACAGGGATGAATGAGCAGTTCTTC

V gene: TRBV3-1/TRBV3-2
CDR3 length: 16
clone size: NA
D gene: NA
J gene: TRBJ1-2
CDR3 protein: CASSPVVGPINYGYTF
CDR3 DNA: TGTGCCAGCAGCCCCGTGGTGGGGCCGATAAACTATGGCTACACCTTC

V gene: TRBV30
CDR3 length: 13
clone size: once
D gene: NA
J gene: TRBJ1-1
CDR3 protein: CAVHGVVGTEAFF
CDR3 DNA: TGTGCTGTACATGGGGTCGTGGGCACTGAAGCTTTCTTT

V gene: TRBV19
CDR3 length: 11
clone size: NA
D gene: NA
J gene: TRBJ1-1
CDR3 protein: CASTTNTEAFF
CDR3 DNA: TGTGCCAGTACCACGAACACTGAAGCTTTCTTT

V gene: TRBV7-3
CDR3 length: 18
clone size: NA
D gene: NA
J gene: TRBJ2-1
CDR3 protein: CASSQIGLVSSSGDEQFF
CDR3 DNA: TGTGCCAGCAGCCAAATTGGTTTAGTTAGTTCCTCGGGAGATGAGCAGTTCTTC

V gene: TRBV12-3/TRBV12-4
CDR3 length: 12
clone size: NA
D gene: NA
J gene: TRBJ1-5
CDR3 protein: CASSSTRQPQHF
CDR3 DNA: TGTGCCAGCAGTTCGACTCGGCAGCCCCAGCATTTT

V gene: TRBV27
CDR3 length: 14
clone size: NA
D gene: NA
J gene: TRBJ2-7
CDR3 protein: CASSLSGGGYEQYF
CDR3 DNA: TGTGCCAGCAGTTTATCGGGGGGAGGCTACGAGCAGTACTTC

V gene: TRBV6-5
CDR3 length: 13
clone size: NA
D gene: TRBD1
J gene: TRBJ1-5
CDR3 protein: CASSSGGSQPQHF
CDR3 DNA: TGTGCCAGCAGTTCAGGGGGCAGTCAGCCCCAGCATTTT

V gene: TRBV4-1
CDR3 length: 18
clone size: NA
D gene: TRBD2
J gene: TRBJ2-7
CDR3 protein: CASSQGPSGGAAGREQYF
CDR3 DNA: TGCGCCAGCAGCCAAGGCCCTAGCGGGGGGGCCGCTGGGAGGGAGCAGTACTTC

V gene: TRBV24-1
CDR3 length: 14
clone size: NA
D gene: NA
J gene: TRBJ2-2
CDR3 protein: CATIPSDRPGELFF
CDR3 DNA: TGTGCCACCATACCCTCGGACCGGCCCGGGGAGCTGTTTTTT

V gene: TRBV28
CDR3 length: 16
clone size: once
D gene: TRBD2
J gene: TRBJ2-5
CDR3 protein: CASSWTTGLAEETQYF
CDR3 DNA: TGTGCCAGCAGTTGGACTACGGGACTAGCTGAGGAGACCCAGTACTTC

V gene: TRBV7-6
CDR3 length: 16
clone size: NA
D gene: NA
J gene: TRBJ1-4
CDR3 protein: CASSPSTVATNEKLFF
CDR3 DNA: TGTGCCAGCAGCCCGTCGACTGTAGCAACTAATGAAAAACTGTTTTTT

V gene: TRBV7-2
CDR3 length: 13
clone size: NA
D gene: TRBD2
J gene: TRBJ2-7
CDR3 protein: CASSTGTRQEQYF
CDR3 DNA: TGTGCCAGCAGTACCGGGACTAGGCAGGAGCAGTACTTC

V gene: TRBV9
CDR3 length: 15
clone size: NA
D gene: NA
J gene: TRBJ1-6
CDR3 protein: CASSATPGVSSPLHF
CDR3 DNA: TGTGCCAGCAGCGCCACGCCTGGGGTGAGTTCACCCCTCCACTTT

V gene: TRBV15
CDR3 length: 13
clone size: NA
D gene: NA
J gene: TRBJ1-1
CDR3 protein: CATSRDRGREAFF
CDR3 DNA: TGTGCCACCAGCAGAGATAGGGGCAGGGAAGCTTTCTTT

V gene: TRBV5-1
CDR3 length: 16
clone size: NA
D gene: NA
J gene: TRBJ2-7
CDR3 protein: CASSYRAGTGTYEQYF
CDR3 DNA: TGCGCCAGCAGCTACCGGGCCGGGACTGGAACCTACGAGCAGTACTTC

V gene: TRBV20-1
CDR3 length: 17
clone size: NA
D gene: TRBD1
J gene: TRBJ2-5
CDR3 protein: CSASPGTGEVGRETQYF
CDR3 DNA: TGCAGTGCTAGTCCCGGGACAGGGGAGGTCGGCAGGGAGACCCAGTACTTC

V gene: TRBV30
CDR3 length: 12
clone size: NA
D gene: NA
J gene: TRBJ2-7
CDR3 protein: CAWSLAAGEQYF
CDR3 DNA: TGTGCCTGGAGTCTCGCGGCCGGCGAGCAGTACTTC

V gene: TRBV28
CDR3 length: 13
clone size: once
D gene: NA
J gene: TRBJ1-6
CDR3 protein: CASKRTDNSPLHF
CDR3 DNA: TGTGCCAGCAAGCGGACAGATAATTCACCCCTCCACTTT